Listed below are T cell receptor beta chains from one sample, sequenced in a study of blood T cell repertoires in COVID-19. Clones were read by immunoSEQ multiplex PCR, and TCRdb kept only the in-frame ones, dropping some. Of around 470,000 clones in the sample, 90% were seen once. The sequenced sample was PBMCs or T cells enriched from blood (not recorded which). The receptors were gathered from a man in his late teens or twenties who had recovered from COVID-19. The CDR3 runs from the conserved cysteine through the conserved F or W. A D gene is named only where the DNA matches it firmly. Rows give clone size only sometimes, using once, few, many, or a class for an expanded clone.

J gene,CDR3 length,clone size,V gene,D gene,CDR3 DNA,CDR3 protein
TRBJ1-2,14,-,TRBV2,-,TGTGCCAGCACAGGCTTCAGACCTTCCTATGGCTACACCTTC,CASTGFRPSYGYTF
TRBJ1-2,15,-,TRBV3-1/TRBV3-2,-,TGTGCCAGCAGCCCCAGGGGCCGGGGTACCTATGGCTACACCTTC,CASSPRGRGTYGYTF
TRBJ1-4,15,-,TRBV19,-,TGTGCCAGTAGCAGCCAGGGAGGTTTGAATGAAAAACTGTTTTTT,CASSSQGGLNEKLFF
TRBJ1-6,13,-,TRBV13,-,TGTGCCAGCAGCTTAGGACCCGCGTCACCCCTCCACTTT,CASSLGPASPLHF
TRBJ1-4,14,-,TRBV12-5,TRBD1,TGTGCTAGTGACCCGACAGGGAATAATGAAAAACTGTTTTTT,CASDPTGNNEKLFF
TRBJ2-5,15,few,TRBV5-1,TRBD2,TGCGCCAGCAGCCTCCGACTAGCGGAGCAAGAGACCCAGTACTTC,CASSLRLAEQETQYF
TRBJ1-1,13,once,TRBV19,-,TGTGCCAGTAGTATAGGTGGTGCGTATGAAGCTTTCTTT,CASSIGGAYEAFF
TRBJ2-3,16,-,TRBV2,TRBD2,TGTGCCAGCAGTGAACAAGCGGGGGGGCCCGTGGATACGCAGTATTTT,CASSEQAGGPVDTQYF
TRBJ1-3,20,-,TRBV4-1,TRBD1,TGCGCCAGCAGCCAACCCGCCCAGGGGGCACCATCTTACTCTGGAAACACCATATATTTT,CASSQPAQGAPSYSGNTIYF
TRBJ1-2,15,-,TRBV4-1,TRBD1,TGCGCCAGCAGCCAAGCAAGCGGGACAGGCTATGGCTACACCTTC,CASSQASGTGYGYTF
TRBJ1-6,16,-,TRBV11-1,-,TGTGCCAGCAGCTTCAGGAGGGGTGGAGGTAATTCACCCCTCCACTTT,CASSFRRGGGNSPLHF
TRBJ1-6,13,-,TRBV7-9,-,TGTGCCAGCAGCTTAGGAGAAAATTCACCCCTCCACTTT,CASSLGENSPLHF
TRBJ1-6,15,-,TRBV28,-,TGTGCCAGCAGTCAAGGACAGTTGTCGAATTCACCCCTCCACTTT,CASSQGQLSNSPLHF
TRBJ1-1,13,-,TRBV6-5,TRBD1,TGTGCCAGCGGCATGACAGGGGGGGCGGAAGCTTTCTTT,CASGMTGGAEAFF
TRBJ1-2,14,-,TRBV27,-,TGTGCCAGCAGACAAATTTCCCTTAACTATGGCTACACCTTC,CASRQISLNYGYTF
TRBJ2-1,14,-,TRBV5-4,TRBD2,TGTGCCAGCAGCTCCGGGGGGGCCCACAATGAGCAGTTCTTC,CASSSGGAHNEQFF
TRBJ1-2,14,-,TRBV19,TRBD1,TGTGCCAGTAGTCTGACAGGGTCGAACTATGGCTACACCTTC,CASSLTGSNYGYTF
TRBJ2-1,16,-,TRBV6-1,TRBD1,TGTGCCAGCAGTGGACTCCAGGGGGCTTACGTCAATGAGCAGTTCTTC,CASSGLQGAYVNEQFF
TRBJ1-1,14,-,TRBV6-6,TRBD1,TGTGCCAGCAGCCCAGGGGGCGGGTACACTGAAGCTTTCTTT,CASSPGGGYTEAFF
TRBJ2-1,13,once,TRBV7-9,TRBD1,TGTGCCAGCACAGGGACAGCCTACAATGAGCAGTTCTTC,CASTGTAYNEQFF
TRBJ2-1,14,-,TRBV10-3,TRBD2,TGTGCCTCGCTAGCGGGCCTTAGGGGCAATGAGCAGTTCTTC,CASLAGLRGNEQFF
TRBJ1-4,14,-,TRBV7-9,TRBD1,TGTGCCAGCAGCCGCGACAGGGAAGGGGAAAAACTGTTTTTT,CASSRDREGEKLFF
TRBJ2-2,14,-,TRBV13,TRBD2,TGTGCCAGCAGGGTAGCGGGAGGCACCGGGGAGCTGTTTTTT,CASRVAGGTGELFF
TRBJ2-7,14,-,TRBV7-6,TRBD1,TGTGCCAGCAGCCCTGACGACAGGGGTTACGAGCAGTACTTC,CASSPDDRGYEQYF
TRBJ1-5,12,-,TRBV12-3/TRBV12-4,-,TGTGCCAGCAGTTTCGTCCCCCGGCCCCAGCATTTT,CASSFVPRPQHF
TRBJ2-7,14,-,TRBV7-2,-,TGTGCCAGCAGCTTAGTGGGCAATAGCGCCGAGCAGTACTTC,CASSLVGNSAEQYF
TRBJ2-7,14,-,TRBV18,TRBD1,TGTGCCAGCTCGCCGGGACAGCACCACTACGAGCAGTACTTC,CASSPGQHHYEQYF
TRBJ2-1,15,-,TRBV9,-,TGTGCCAGCAGCGTAGCACAGAATCCTTACAATGAGCAGTTCTTC,CASSVAQNPYNEQFF
TRBJ2-7,17,-,TRBV2,TRBD1,TGTGCCAGCAGTGATGCGAGACAGGGGTCGAGCTCCTACGAGCAGTACTTC,CASSDARQGSSSYEQYF
TRBJ2-5,15,-,TRBV7-9,-,TGTGCCAGCAGCTTAGCACTGGGAGCCCAAGAGACCCAGTACTTC,CASSLALGAQETQYF
TRBJ2-3,15,-,TRBV5-4,TRBD2,TGTGCCAGCAGCTCTGGACTAGCGGGAGGAGATACGCAGTATTTT,CASSSGLAGGDTQYF
TRBJ1-2,19,-,TRBV9,TRBD1,TGTGCCAGCAGCGTAGATCTTGGCCTCGGGACAGGCCCCAACTATGGCTACACCTTC,CASSVDLGLGTGPNYGYTF
TRBJ1-4,15,-,TRBV19,TRBD1,TGTGCCAGTAGTTTCCGACAGGGGCTTAATGAAAAACTGTTTTTT,CASSFRQGLNEKLFF
TRBJ1-2,17,once,TRBV27,TRBD1,TGTGCCAGCAGTTTATCCCTAGACAGGGCAGAAAACTATGGCTACACCTTC,CASSLSLDRAENYGYTF
TRBJ1-5,15,-,TRBV19,-,TGTGCCAGTAGTATCCGGCAGGGAGGAGGGCAGCCCCAGCATTTT,CASSIRQGGGQPQHF
TRBJ1-1,11,-,TRBV10-3,-,TGTGCCATCAGTATCACAGGGTTGGCTTTCTTT,CAISITGLAFF
TRBJ1-4,13,-,TRBV6-5,-,TGTGCCAGCATGGGGCTAACTAATGAAAAACTGTTTTTT,CASMGLTNEKLFF
TRBJ1-4,12,few,TRBV5-4,-,TGTGCCAGCAGCTTTCCGAATGAAAAACTGTTTTTT,CASSFPNEKLFF
TRBJ2-1,14,-,TRBV2,TRBD2,TGTGCCAGCAGTAGGACTAGCGGGAACAATGAGCAGTTCTTC,CASSRTSGNNEQFF
TRBJ2-7,14,-,TRBV7-2,-,TGTGCCAGCAGCTTAGCGTCGAGCTCCTACGAGCAGTACTTC,CASSLASSSYEQYF
TRBJ1-2,17,-,TRBV5-6,TRBD1,TGTGCCAGCAGCTTGATGGCCGTCAGGGGGATTAACTATGGCTACACCTTC,CASSLMAVRGINYGYTF
TRBJ1-5,14,-,TRBV19,-,TGTGCCAGTAGTACCCCCGTTGGAGGCCAGCCCCAGCATTTT,CASSTPVGGQPQHF
TRBJ2-1,12,-,TRBV10-3,-,TGTGCCATCAGTGATGCGGGGTATGAGCAGTTCTTC,CAISDAGYEQFF
TRBJ1-4,15,once,TRBV3-1/TRBV3-2,-,TGTGCCAGCAGCCAAGTGTTAGGAGGCGCCGAAAAACTGTTTTTT,CASSQVLGGAEKLFF
TRBJ1-5,18,few,TRBV6-6,-,TGTGCCAGCAGTCTACGGTCCGCCGAAGCGATGAGCAATCAGCCCCAGCATTTT,CASSLRSAEAMSNQPQHF
TRBJ2-2,14,-,TRBV5-1,TRBD1,TGCGCCAGCAGCATAGGGACAGGCACCGGGGAGCTGTTTTTT,CASSIGTGTGELFF
TRBJ2-7,20,-,TRBV15,TRBD2,TGTGCCACCAGCAGAGTGGGACTAGCGGGAGGTGCGTGGGGGTCCTACGAGCAGTACTTC,CATSRVGLAGGAWGSYEQYF
TRBJ1-1,13,-,TRBV19,TRBD1,TGTGCCAGTAGCTGGACAGGGGGGACTGAAGCTTTCTTT,CASSWTGGTEAFF
TRBJ2-1,15,-,TRBV27,TRBD1,TGTGCCAGCAGTTCCGACAGGGGGCCCTACAATGAGCAGTTCTTC,CASSSDRGPYNEQFF